Presented here are 24 T cell receptor beta chains from one specimen sequenced in a study of blood T cell repertoires in COVID-19. Measured with immunoSEQ multiplex PCR; TCRdb has only the in-frame clones, and not every one. This table holds about 190,000 clones, roughly 80% found once. The material sequenced was PBMCs or T cells enriched from blood (not recorded which). These receptors were obtained from a woman younger than 45 who had recovered from COVID-19.

V gene TRBV9 combines with J gene TRBJ2-5; 10 bases map to TRBD2. The CDR3 covers 16 residues. Germline-derived CDR1 and CDR2 are SGDLS and YYNGEE. Trimming cost V 4 bases and J 3 bases; bases outside gene matches: 9. CDR3 sequence reads: CASSPHNLAGEETQYF. CDR3 DNA sequence: TGTGCCAGCAGCCCCCATAACCTAGCGGGAGAAGAGACCCAGTACTTC.

The chain joins TRBV27 to TRBJ1-5; TRBD1 might be the D (6 bases). The V end was cut by 3 bases, the J end by 6 bases, with 9 bases between. This CDR3 has 13 residues. From germline, CDR1 is MNHEY and CDR2 SMNVEV (reference sequence). The CDR3: CASSFGTLQPQHF. The CDR3 bases are TGTGCCAGCAGTTTTGGGACACTTCAGCCCCAGCATTTT.

The chain uses TRBV7-2 and TRBJ1-3; D gene unclear. The CDR3 has 14 amino acids. Looked up from germline, CDR1 is SGHTA and CDR2 is FQGNSA. The V and J ends lost 2 bases and 1 base respectively, with 6 bases between them. CDR3 loop: CASSLTGSGNTIYF. The CDR3, as DNA: TGTGCCAGCAGCTTAACGGGGTCTGGAAACACCATATATTTT.

A single count supports this clone. V is TRBV7-2 and J is TRBJ2-2; D might be TRBD2 (5 bases). This CDR3 is built from 16 residues. From germline, CDR1 is SGHTA and CDR2 FQGNSA. The V gene lost 2 bases and the J gene lost 4 bases, with 14 bases spanning the gap. Here the CDR3 DNA reads TGTGCCAGCAGCTTACTTCCGAGCCGGGGCACCGGGGAGCTGTTTTTT. Protein sequence: CASSLLPSRGTGELFF.

The chain is built from TRBV18 and TRBJ1-1; D possibly corresponds to TRBD1 (6 bases). The CDR3 length is 13 residues. V gave up 5 bases and J gave up 8 bases, with 15 bases separating them. Germline V gives CDR1 KGHSH, CDR2 LQKENI. The CDR3 DNA reads as TGTGCCAGCTCAAGGCTCAGGGGCGGCGAAGCTTTCTTT. This sequence encodes CASSRLRGGEAFF.

The chain employs TRBV11-1 and TRBJ1-1; 7 nucleotides match TRBD1. The J segment lost 0 bases and the V segment lost 5 bases, leaving 9 bases of the junction unmatched. Germline loops: CDR1 SGHAT, CDR2 FQDESV (reference sequence). The CDR3 length is 16 residues. In DNA, the CDR3 is TGTGCCAGCAGCCCTTATAGACAGGGTATGAACACTGAAGCTTTCTTT. The encoded protein is CASSPYRQGMNTEAFF.

The chain couples TRBV5-1 to TRBJ2-5, with 10 bases matching TRBD2. CDR3 length: 16 residues. Unmatched junction bases numbered 4, after V lost 2 bases and J lost 0 bases. Germline values: CDR1 SGHRS, CDR2 YFSETQ. The CDR3 loop reads CASSFLLAGDQETQYF. CDR3 DNA sequence: TGCGCCAGCAGCTTCCTGCTAGCGGGGGACCAAGAGACCCAGTACTTC.

The V and J genes are TRBV19 and TRBJ1-1; D gene unclear. Trimming took off 3 bases at V and 4 bases at J, with 9 bases between the two ends. Germline values: CDR1 LNHDA, CDR2 SQIVND (reference sequence). The CDR3 sequence is 13 residues long. CDR3 bases: TGTGCCAGTAGTATGAGGGTGGGCACTGAAGCTTTCTTT. Translation: CASSMRVGTEAFF.

The table lists this clone with a few counts. The CDR3 loop is CASRPGLNSPLHF. The CDR3 DNA follows: TGTGCCAGCAGGCCGGGTCTAAATTCACCCCTCCACTTT. The chain employs TRBV27 and TRBJ1-6; D gene unclear. The CDR3 contains 13 residues. From germline, CDR1 is MNHEY and CDR2 SMNVEV (reference sequence). With 6 bases removed from V and 7 bases from J, the gap between germline ends came to 10 bases.

The chain uses TRBV10-3 and TRBJ1-2; TRBD1 matches at 7 bases. Trimming removed 8 bases from V and 5 bases from J; junction bases left unmatched: 5. The length of the CDR3 is 12 residues. Germline CDR1 ENHRY, CDR2 SYGVKD. Here the CDR3 reads CAIGGTAYGYTF. The CDR3 region has the DNA TGTGCCATCGGTGGGACAGCTTATGGCTACACCTTC.

This chain joins TRBV9 and TRBJ2-1, with TRBD2 identical over 11 bases. Trimming took 6 bases from V and 7 from J; bases not matched to a gene: 12. Germline V gene lookup returns CDR1 SGDLS and CDR2 YYNGEE. CDR3 length: 16 amino acids. CDR3: CASNSISGRADNEQFF. CDR3 coding DNA: TGTGCCAGCAACTCCATTAGCGGGAGGGCAGATAATGAGCAGTTCTTC.

The chain is built from TRBV28 and TRBJ1-2; the D is unclear. The V gene's germline CDR1 is MDHEN and CDR2 SYDVKM. Trimming took off 8 bases at V and 1 base at J, with 8 bases between the two ends. This CDR3 comprises 12 residues. The CDR3 region is CASGGVNYGYTF. The DNA for the CDR3 is TGTGCCAGCGGCGGGGTTAACTATGGCTACACCTTC.

This clone came up a few times. The CDR3 sequence is CATSDSSRGFNQPQHF. CDR3 in DNA: TGTGCCACCAGTGATTCCTCCAGGGGTTTCAATCAGCCCCAGCATTTT. The chain couples TRBV24-1 to TRBJ1-5; maybe TRBD1 (6 bases). This CDR3 has 16 residues. From germline, CDR1 is KGHDR and CDR2 SFDVKD. Trimming shortened V by 2 bases and J by 3 bases, and 13 bases separated the two germline ends.

This clone was recorded many times. This chain links TRBV5-6 with TRBJ2-5, with TRBD2 as a possible D gene (5 bases). V dropped 1 base and J dropped 5 bases, with 9 bases sitting between them. This CDR3 has 13 amino acids. Germline CDR1 reads SGHDT; CDR2 reads YYEEEE. In nucleotides, the CDR3 is TGTGCCAGCAGCTTGTCGGGGATGGAGACCCAGTACTTC. This translates into CASSLSGMETQYF.

The gene calls are TRBV6-5 and TRBJ2-2, with 9 bases identical to TRBD1. The J segment lost 3 bases and the V segment lost 2 bases, leaving 4 bases of the junction unmatched. The CDR3 is 16 amino acids. Germline V lookup: CDR1 MNHEY, CDR2 SVGAGI. The chain's CDR3 is CASSYAGQGYTGELFF. The CDR3 region has the DNA TGTGCCAGCAGTTACGCGGGACAGGGATACACCGGGGAGCTGTTTTTT.

The chain is built from TRBV27 and TRBJ1-1, with D tentatively TRBD1 (6 bases). Trimming removed 4 bases from V and 0 bases from J, with 18 bases in between. The length of the CDR3 is 17 residues. Per germline, CDR1 MNHEY and CDR2 SMNVEV (reference sequence). For the CDR3, the DNA is TGTGCCAGCAGTTCGATCACCGGGACATACATGAACACTGAAGCTTTCTTT. This codes for CASSSITGTYMNTEAFF.

CDR3 region: CASSSRSPSWETQYF. The CDR3 DNA is TGTGCCAGCAGCTCCAGGTCCCCCTCATGGGAGACCCAGTACTTC. The chain links TRBV7-8 to TRBJ2-5, with no clear D. In germline, CDR1 is SGHVS, CDR2 FQNEAQ. The CDR3 runs to 15 residues. V was clipped by 4 bases and J by 5 bases, with 17 bases between them.

V usage is TRBV7-9 and J usage is TRBJ1-4; D may be TRBD1 (6 bases). From germline, CDR1 is SEHNR and CDR2 FQNEAQ (reference sequence). Trimming removed 5 bases from V and 8 bases from J, with 21 bases in between. This CDR3 spans 16 amino acids. CDR3 sequence reads: CASSPPPGEGYEKLFF. The CDR3 bases are TGTGCCAGCAGCCCACCCCCAGGGGAGGGGTACGAAAAACTGTTTTTT.

Note on this clone: This same CDR3 is encoded by further DNA sequences in the sample. This chain links TRBV18 with TRBJ2-5; 7 bases agree with TRBD2. The CDR3 runs to 14 residues. From germline, CDR1 is KGHSH and CDR2 LQKENI. The junction had 5 bases not matched to a gene; V was cut back by 6 bases and J by 1 base. The CDR3 coding sequence is TGTGCCAGCTCCCCGGGGAGGGCCCAAGAGACCCAGTACTTC. It specifies CASSPGRAQETQYF.

This clone was recorded only once. The V and J genes are TRBV15 and TRBJ1-2; TRBD1 matches at 8 bases. V shed 0 bases, J shed 8 bases, and the junction held 11 bases outside the gene matches. The length of the CDR3 is 16 residues. CDR1 and CDR2 from the germline V gene are LNHNV and YYDKDF (reference sequence). CDR3 loop: CATSRDRADREGGYTF. The CDR3 DNA follows: TGTGCCACCAGCAGAGATCGCGCGGACAGGGAAGGGGGCTACACCTTC.

The J gene is TRBJ1-4, the V gene TRBV10-3; perhaps TRBD1 as D (5 bases). The CDR3 is 17 residues long. Trimming took off 2 bases at V and 3 bases at J, with 16 bases between the two ends. The V gene's germline CDR1 is ENHRY and CDR2 SYGVKD. The CDR3: CAISEGGRGSANEKLFF. In DNA form, the CDR3 reads TGTGCCATCAGTGAGGGAGGGAGGGGAAGCGCTAATGAAAAACTGTTTTTT.

The chain has TRBV7-6 and TRBJ1-1; D uncertain. Germline V gene sequence: CDR1 SGHVS, CDR2 FNYEAQ. CDR3 length: 13 residues. V shed 1 base and J shed 5 bases, with 8 bases lying between them. The CDR3 region is CASSLGEGTEAFF. The CDR3 DNA reads as TGTGCCAGCAGCTTAGGCGAGGGAACTGAAGCTTTCTTT.

This clone was seen a handful of times. The gene calls are TRBV19 and TRBJ1-2, with D uncertain. This CDR3 contains 16 residues. The germline V gene encodes CDR1 LNHDA and CDR2 SQIVND (reference sequence). Trimming took off 2 bases at V and 6 bases at J, with 19 bases between the two ends. In DNA form, the CDR3 reads TGTGCCAGTAGTATAATAGGCCGGGAAAGGGCGGATGGCTACACCTTC. It specifies CASSIIGRERADGYTF.

The DNA for the CDR3 is TGTGCCATCAGTGATAGACAGCTCCAAGAGACCCAGTACTTC. Encoded protein: CAISDRQLQETQYF. The rearrangement links TRBV10-3 to TRBJ2-5; maybe TRBD1 (5 bases). The CDR3 length is 14 residues. Trimming removed 3 bases from V and 1 base from J, with 9 bases in between. CDR1 and CDR2 (germline): ENHRY, SYGVKD.